This TCR beta chain originates from a study of blood T cell repertoires in COVID-19. Study in general: The United States, Italy and Spain supplied acute and convalescent COVID-19 samples.

This CDR3 contains 15 residues. Germline V gene lookup returns CDR1 KGHSH and CDR2 LQKENI. V lost 6 bases to trimming and J lost 0 bases; unmatched junction nucleotides: 4. Profiling relied on immunoSEQ multiplex PCR, and the TCRdb table lists in-frame clones only, not all of them. The sample consists of some 150,000 clones, about 89% of them appearing once. This sequence joins TRBV18 and TRBJ1-3, with 8 bases lining up with TRBD1. The specimen sequenced was peripheral blood. The sequence derives from a man aged 60 to 75 with acute or convalescent COVID-19. The CDR3 protein is CASSRTGSSGNTIYF. The CDR3 nucleotides read TGTGCCAGCTCCAGGACAGGGTCCTCTGGAAACACCATATATTTT.